Listed here is a single T cell receptor beta chain. Assay used: immunoSEQ multiplex PCR; TCRdb lists only in-frame clones, some missing. The repertoire holds more than 20,000 clones, with 65% to 80% as singletons. This entry comes from a study of OX40 agonist ivuxolimab in advanced cancers. At the level of the study: Ivuxolimab was administered intravenously to patients at 0.01 to 10 mg/kg every 2 weeks. Treatment received earlier with anti-PD-1, anti-PD-L1 or anti-CTLA-4 agents was allowed, and roughly 40% had some. One hepatocellular carcinoma and two cutaneous melanoma patients partially responded.

Prior autoimmune disease or systemic immunosuppression barred patients. This clonotype originated in an adult with an advanced solid tumor such as melanoma, head and neck, liver or kidney cancer. Material: CD4+ or CD8+ T cells sorted from blood, obtained in a trial of the OX40 agonist ivuxolimab.

The CDR3 here is CSALRQETQYF. CDR3 nucleotide sequence: TGCAGTGCTCTACGTCAAGAGACCCAGTACTTC. J is TRBJ2-5 and V is TRBV20-1; D is undetermined. The germline CDR1 and CDR2 sequences are DFQATT and SNEGSKA (reference sequence). The CDR3 is 11 residues long. V gave up 5 bases and J gave up 2 bases, with 6 bases separating them.